Shown below are 9 T cell receptor beta chains from a single sample sequenced in a study of memory CD4+ T cells and cytomegalovirus serostatus (dated by TCRdb to the late 2010s). Single viable CD3+CD4+CD8-CD45RO+ cells were sorted as memory CD4+ T cells on a FACSAria II. Libraries were made using the immunoSEQ multiplex PCR assay. TCRdb retrieved this table from immuneACCESS and kept in-frame rearrangements only. Not all clones are present; in checked studies, unresolved V genes account for under half, and no reason is known for the remainder. Within this sample are tens of thousands of clones, with 70% to 80% of them counted one time only. The leading ten clones occupy around 1.1% of the sample. The sequenced material came from memory CD4+ T cells from blood. The receptors were sampled from an adult in good health and CMV-seronegative.

The CDR3 sequence: CASSLQVSSNQPQHF. The CDR3 DNA reads TGTGCCAGCAGCTTGCAGGTGTCGAGCAATCAGCCCCAGCATTTT. The chain joins TRBV5-8 to TRBJ1-5; unclear D gene. CDR1 is SGHTS and CDR2 is YDEGEE in the germline V gene. The CDR3 runs to 15 residues. Trimming removed 1 base from V and 1 base from J, with 9 bases in between.

This clone came up once. The chain combines TRBV18 with TRBJ1-1; TRBD1 matches at 9 bases. This CDR3 is 15 amino acids long. V shed 2 bases, J shed 6 bases, and the junction held 7 bases outside the gene matches. CDR1 KGHSH and CDR2 LQKENI come from the germline V gene. CDR3 in DNA: TGTGCCAGCTCACCATTTCGGGACAGGGTCTCTGAAGCTTTCTTT. Translation: CASSPFRDRVSEAFF.

This chain connects TRBV6-5 to TRBJ1-2; D is possibly TRBD1 (5 bases). From germline, CDR1 is MNHEY and CDR2 SVGAGI. Trimming pared 6 bases from V and 0 bases from J, leaving 8 bases between. This CDR3 region has 13 residues. The CDR3 reads CASSDSTNYGYTF. The CDR3 nucleotides read TGTGCCAGCAGCGACAGTACTAACTATGGCTACACCTTC.

This chain connects TRBV30 to TRBJ2-1, with D perhaps TRBD2 (6 bases). The V end lost 4 bases, the J end lost 8 bases, and 24 bases lay between the germline ends. The CDR3 is 16 amino acids. Germline V gene data show CDR1 as GTSNPN and CDR2 as SVGIG (reference sequence). CDR3: CAWTTYRPAPGDEQFF. The CDR3 bases are TGTGCCTGGACTACCTATCGGCCGGCCCCGGGAGATGAGCAGTTCTTC. The whole variable domain, remainder taken from reference TRBV30 and TRBJ2-1, is SQTIHQWPATLVQPVGSPLSLECTVEGTSNPNLYWYRQAAGRGLQLLFYSVGIGQISSEVPQNLSASRPQDRQFILSSKKLLLSDSGFYLCAWTTYRPAPGDEQFFGPGTRLTVL.

The chain combines TRBV10-2 with TRBJ2-1; D gene ambiguous. Trimming pared 6 bases from V and 4 bases from J, leaving 10 bases between. In germline, CDR1 is WSHSY, CDR2 SAAADI. The CDR3 sequence is 13 residues long. In DNA form, the CDR3 reads TGCGCCAGCAGCCCAGGACGTTACAATGAGCAGTTCTTC. Protein product: CASSPGRYNEQFF.

This chain uses TRBV9 with TRBJ1-4, with 9 bases matching TRBD1. CDR3 size: 17 residues. Germline V gene data show CDR1 as SGDLS and CDR2 as YYNGEE. Unmatched junction bases numbered 11, after V lost 0 bases and J lost 8 bases. The CDR3 here is CASSVGILTGGGEKLFF. CDR3 bases: TGTGCCAGCAGCGTAGGCATCTTGACAGGGGGTGGAGAAAAACTGTTTTTT.

The chain joins TRBV29-1 to TRBJ2-7; tentative D call: TRBD1 (6 bases). Germline V lookup: CDR1 SQVTM, CDR2 ANQGSEA. Trimming cost V 6 bases and J 3 bases, with 15 bases left between them. This CDR3 region has 13 residues. CDR3 DNA: TGCAGCGTCCGTGGGGACACAGACTACGAGCAGTACTTC. Protein sequence: CSVRGDTDYEQYF.

The V call is TRBV7-2, the J call TRBJ2-5; tentative D call: TRBD1 (5 bases). The DNA end lines up better with TRBJ2-7; the J call may be wrong. The CDR3 is made up of 12 amino acids. The germline V gene has CDR1 SGHTA and CDR2 FQGNSA. CDR3 in amino acids: CASRGESYEQYF. DNA for the CDR3: TGTGCCAGCAGAGGGGAATCCTACGAGCAGTACTTC.

The rearrangement links TRBV2 to TRBJ2-5; 8 bases match TRBD1. CDR3 size: 14 residues. Trimming at V came to 5 bases and at J to 1 base, leaving 3 bases not matched to a gene. Germline V gene lookup returns CDR1 SNHLY and CDR2 FYNNEI. The CDR3 nucleotides read TGTGCCAGCAGTCTGGGACAGGCCCAAGAGACCCAGTACTTC. The encoded protein is CASSLGQAQETQYF.